The text below deals with one TCR beta chain. Its specificity is not known. Treatment reported: approximately 10-day PBMC culture with coronavirus spike peptide pools or control peptides (ViraFEST assay). All positive PCR tests were dated between March and December 2020, predating US Alpha, Beta and Delta variants. Cultured CD4+ T-cell DNA underwent Oncomine TCR Beta short-read sequencing. TCRdb re-called the PCR reads through MiXCR, storing one row per CDR3 protein. The sample lists 8,500 to 9,000 distinct CDR3 sequences; around 60% were seen once. The sample comes from a study of vaccination and CD4 T cells after COVID-19. Study details: Convalescent cases comprised under ten mild and one severe, all SARS-CoV-2 positive by nasal swab PCR. SARS-CoV-2, HCoV-NL63, HCoV-OC43 and HCoV-229E supplied the overlapping spike peptides used to stimulate cells.

The material was cultured CD4+ T cells from blood, obtained after SARS-CoV-2 vaccination. The TCR originated in a human donor with COVID-19.

This CDR3 is CASSLWSGSSGANVLTF. DNA of the CDR3: TGTGCCAGCAGCTTATGGTCGGGAAGCTCTGGGGCCAACGTCCTGACTTTC. V is TRBV11-1 and J is TRBJ2-6, with D possibly matching TRBD2 (5 bases). The V gene lost 2 bases and the J gene lost 0 bases, with 11 bases spanning the gap. CDR1 SGHAT and CDR2 FQDESV come from the germline V gene (reference sequence). The CDR3 totals 17 residues.